Presented here are 8 T cell receptor beta chains from one specimen sequenced in a study of radiation and T cells in renal cell carcinoma. Indicated time point: baseline pretreatment blood. Stated treatment: 15 Gy SBRT to primary tumor, nephrectomy 4 weeks later. TCRdb keeps only in-frame clones here, not all; method: immunoSEQ multiplex PCR. The sample consists of around 46,000 clones, about 83% of them appearing once. Sample: blood, taken from a patient whose treatment included radiotherapy and nephrectomy. The receptors come from a woman in her seventies with renal cell carcinoma.

The rearrangement joins TRBV6-5 to TRBJ1-4; D is uncertain. In germline, CDR1 is MNHEY, CDR2 SVGAGI. This CDR3 region has 14 residues. V was cut by 5 bases and J by 5 bases, with 12 bases left in between. The CDR3 reads CASSPWTQNEKLFF. As DNA, the CDR3 is TGTGCCAGCAGTCCCTGGACTCAGAATGAAAAACTGTTTTTT.

The gene calls are TRBV19 and TRBJ2-5, with 15 positions matching TRBD2. Trimming cost V 4 bases and J 4 bases; bases outside gene matches: 7. Germline assignment: CDR1 LNHDA and CDR2 SQIVND (reference sequence). This CDR3 region has 17 residues. The CDR3 protein is CASSNGLAGGDRETQYF. The CDR3 DNA is TGTGCCAGTAGTAATGGACTAGCGGGAGGGGATAGAGAGACCCAGTACTTC.

CDR3 residues: CASGLQVNNQPQHF. The CDR3 coding sequence is TGTGCCAGCGGCCTACAGGTTAACAATCAGCCCCAGCATTTT. V usage is TRBV6-6 and J usage is TRBJ1-5; tentatively, D is TRBD1 (5 bases). Trimming cost V 8 bases and J 3 bases, with 14 bases left between them. Per the germline V gene, CDR1 is MNHNY and CDR2 is SVGAGI (reference sequence). The CDR3 is 14 residues long.

The V gene is TRBV7-2, the J gene TRBJ1-1; D may be TRBD1 (5 bases). The germline V and J ends were trimmed by 5 bases and 3 bases, with 16 bases remaining between them. Germline V gene lookup returns CDR1 SGHTA and CDR2 FQGNSA. The CDR3 contains 15 residues. CDR3 sequence reads: CASSPDLGQDTEAFF. The CDR3, as DNA: TGTGCCAGCAGCCCCGACCTGGGGCAGGACACTGAAGCTTTCTTT.

V and J are TRBV6-1 and TRBJ1-3; TRBD1 aligns across 8 bases. V lost 6 bases and J lost 16; bases outside the gene matches: 14. This CDR3 has 13 amino acids. Per the germline V gene, CDR1 is MNHNS and CDR2 is SASEGT. CDR3 protein: CASSLGQGLAHYF. CDR3 DNA sequence: TGTGCCAGCAGCCTCGGACAGGGATTAGCCCACTATTTT.

The chain carries TRBV2 and TRBJ1-1; D ambiguous. The germline V and J ends were trimmed by 9 bases and 6 bases, with 29 bases remaining between them. The CDR3 has 17 residues. The germline V gene has CDR1 SNHLY and CDR2 FYNNEI. The DNA of the CDR3 is TGTGCCAGGAATTCGGACTTTTACCGGCAAGATTCCGCTGAAGCTTTCTTT. Encoded protein: CARNSDFYRQDSAEAFF.

The V call is TRBV7-8, the J call TRBJ1-4; D not certain. V was shortened by 2 bases and J by 0 bases, with 7 bases between the two germline ends. Germline CDR1 SGHVS, CDR2 FQNEAQ. The CDR3 extends over 15 amino acids. CDR3 residues: CASSLYDTTNEKLFF. The CDR3 DNA sequence: TGTGCCAGCAGCTTATACGATACAACTAATGAAAAACTGTTTTTT.

The rearrangement uses TRBV7-9 and TRBJ1-2; no clear D. CDR1 SEHNR and CDR2 FQNEAQ come from the germline V gene (reference sequence). V lost 3 bases and J lost 3, with 11 bases in between. There are 14 residues in the CDR3. The CDR3 here is CASSFHSGDYGYTF. CDR3 in DNA: TGTGCCAGCAGCTTCCACAGCGGAGACTATGGCTACACCTTC.